The subject of this entry is one T cell receptor (beta chain). This record comes from a study of blood T cell repertoires in COVID-19. In the study overall: Nucleic acid was either cDNA or gDNA, and it came from T cells, B-cell-depleted T cells, or PBMCs.

From germline, CDR1 is SGHVS and CDR2 FQNEAQ. V was cut by 5 bases and J by 4 bases, with 9 bases left in between. The CDR3 extends over 13 amino acids. In the authors' workflow: Estimation of nucleated cell counts relied on the amplification of reference gene primers. Sequenced by immunoSEQ multiplex PCR; TCRdb stores in-frame clones only, minus some. The DNA gave D and trimming, while V, J and clone size come from that table. The sample yields approximately 240,000 clones, 79% seen once. The specimen was peripheral blood. The chain combines TRBV7-8 with TRBJ1-3; no firm D call. This clonotype was obtained from a middle-aged woman with active or convalescent COVID-19. Here the CDR3 reads CASSPDIGNTIYF. CDR3 DNA: TGTGCCAGCAGCCCAGACATCGGAAACACCATATATTTT.